These T cell receptor beta chains were read from a single sample in a study of T cells in Graves' hyperthyroidism and ophthalmopathy. TCRdb re-called the multiplex PCR reads through MiXCR, storing one row per CDR3 protein. The sample yields about 210,000 distinct CDR3 sequences, 15% to 20% seen once. The sequenced sample consisted of blood. These receptors were obtained from a man aged 35-49 years with Graves' hyperthyroidism. Both conserved end residues are part of each CDR3. The order of the fields is CDR3 DNA, CDR3 protein, D gene, clone size, V gene, J gene. The D gene is left open where the match is weak. Clone size is stated in some rows and not others, as once, few, many or a class when expanded.

CDR3 DNA: TGTGCCAGCAGCCAAGGATGGACTAGCGGTAGAGGTGTCGATGAGCAGTTCTTC
CDR3 protein: CASSQGWTSGRGVDEQFF
D gene: TRBD2
clone size: many
V gene: TRBV14
J gene: TRBJ2-1

CDR3 DNA: TGCAGTGCTAGCGGGGGGGCTTGGAGCACAGATACGCAGTATTTT
CDR3 protein: CSASGGAWSTDTQYF
D gene: TRBD2
clone size: .
V gene: TRBV20-1
J gene: TRBJ2-3

CDR3 DNA: TGTGCCAGCAGTAGACAGGGGTATCAGCCCCAGCATTTT
CDR3 protein: CASSRQGYQPQHF
D gene: TRBD1
clone size: many
V gene: TRBV6-2/TRBV6-3
J gene: TRBJ1-5

CDR3 DNA: TGTGCCAGCAGGCCTCAGGGGGCCGCCAAAAACATTCAGTACTTC
CDR3 protein: CASRPQGAAKNIQYF
D gene: TRBD1
clone size: many
V gene: TRBV7-2
J gene: TRBJ2-4

CDR3 DNA: TGTGCCAGCAGTTTAATTCAGTCGGCGTACGAGCAGTACTTC
CDR3 protein: CASSLIQSAYEQYF
D gene: .
clone size: many
V gene: TRBV12-3/TRBV12-4
J gene: TRBJ2-7

CDR3 DNA: TGTGCCAGCAGTTATGAAGGGACCGGTGGCTACACCTTC
CDR3 protein: CASSYEGTGGYTF
D gene: .
clone size: few
V gene: TRBV28
J gene: TRBJ1-2

CDR3 DNA: TGTGCCAGCAGCTGGGGGACAGGGGCGAACACCGGGGAGCTGTTTTTT
CDR3 protein: CASSWGTGANTGELFF
D gene: TRBD1
clone size: .
V gene: TRBV28
J gene: TRBJ2-2

CDR3 DNA: TGCGCCAGCAGCCAAGATGGGGAGAGGGGAGCTTTCTTT
CDR3 protein: CASSQDGERGAFF
D gene: .
clone size: many
V gene: TRBV4-3
J gene: TRBJ1-1

CDR3 DNA: TGCAGTGCTAGAGATCAAACAGATACGCAGTATTTT
CDR3 protein: CSARDQTDTQYF
D gene: .
clone size: many
V gene: TRBV20-1
J gene: TRBJ2-3

CDR3 DNA: TGTGCCAGCAGCCTCGGACAGGGTGGAACCCTCCACTTT
CDR3 protein: CASSLGQGGTLHF
D gene: TRBD1
clone size: many
V gene: TRBV11-2
J gene: TRBJ1-6

CDR3 DNA: TGTGCCAGCAGTCCGCTGACGAGACAGGGGGATTCCCTTGAAGCTTTCTTT
CDR3 protein: CASSPLTRQGDSLEAFF
D gene: TRBD1
clone size: many
V gene: TRBV12-3/TRBV12-4
J gene: TRBJ1-1

CDR3 DNA: TGCAGTGCTCCCGCGAGTTCAGATACGCAGTATTTT
CDR3 protein: CSAPASSDTQYF
D gene: .
clone size: many
V gene: TRBV20-1
J gene: TRBJ2-3

CDR3 DNA: TGTGCCAGCAGACGACAGGCGGGCTATGGCTACACCTTC
CDR3 protein: CASRRQAGYGYTF
D gene: .
clone size: .
V gene: TRBV28
J gene: TRBJ1-2

CDR3 DNA: TGTGCCAGCAGTGGACTTGCAACTAATGAAAAACTGTTTTTT
CDR3 protein: CASSGLATNEKLFF
D gene: .
clone size: .
V gene: TRBV6-1
J gene: TRBJ1-4

CDR3 DNA: TGTGCCAGCAGCTTAGGATGGGGCGACTACGAGCAGTACTTC
CDR3 protein: CASSLGWGDYEQYF
D gene: .
clone size: .
V gene: TRBV11-3
J gene: TRBJ2-7

CDR3 DNA: TGTGCCAGCAGCTTAGCGCGTGACAGGGGGCGAGGTGAAGCTTTCTTT
CDR3 protein: CASSLARDRGRGEAFF
D gene: TRBD1
clone size: many
V gene: TRBV7-8
J gene: TRBJ1-1

CDR3 DNA: TGTGCCAGCAGCCAACCCGACGGGTCCTACAATGAGCAGTTCTTC
CDR3 protein: CASSQPDGSYNEQFF
D gene: .
clone size: once
V gene: TRBV4-2
J gene: TRBJ2-1

CDR3 DNA: TGCAGTGCTCTTCAGGGGATTAATTCACCCCTCCACTTT
CDR3 protein: CSALQGINSPLHF
D gene: .
clone size: few
V gene: TRBV20-1
J gene: TRBJ1-6

CDR3 DNA: TGCGCCAGCAGCTTGGGACAGGGTGGTGGAAACACCATATATTTT
CDR3 protein: CASSLGQGGGNTIYF
D gene: TRBD1
clone size: .
V gene: TRBV5-1
J gene: TRBJ1-3

CDR3 DNA: TGTGCCACCCCCAGGTACTACAATGAGCAGTTCTTC
CDR3 protein: CATPRYYNEQFF
D gene: .
clone size: many
V gene: TRBV24-1
J gene: TRBJ2-1

CDR3 DNA: TGCGCCAGCAGCTTGGGGGGTCAGGTGGCCTACGAGCAGTACTTC
CDR3 protein: CASSLGGQVAYEQYF
D gene: .
clone size: many
V gene: TRBV5-1
J gene: TRBJ2-7

CDR3 DNA: TGTGCCAGCAGCATATGGGGACGGATGAACACTGAAGCTTTCTTT
CDR3 protein: CASSIWGRMNTEAFF
D gene: .
clone size: many
V gene: TRBV6-2/TRBV6-3
J gene: TRBJ1-1

CDR3 DNA: TGTGCCAGCCGTGAGACCTTTGCCAACGTCCTGACTTTC
CDR3 protein: CASRETFANVLTF
D gene: .
clone size: many
V gene: TRBV6-1
J gene: TRBJ2-6

CDR3 DNA: TGTGCCAGCAGTTTAGCCGACATAGTTCAGCCCCAGCATTTT
CDR3 protein: CASSLADIVQPQHF
D gene: .
clone size: many
V gene: TRBV12-3/TRBV12-4
J gene: TRBJ1-5

CDR3 DNA: TGTGCCAGCAGCGTTCAGGACAGGGCGAATTCACCCCTCCACTTT
CDR3 protein: CASSVQDRANSPLHF
D gene: TRBD1
clone size: many
V gene: TRBV9
J gene: TRBJ1-6

CDR3 DNA: TGTGCCAGTTCATGGGGAGGTGGTCTTGCAGATACGCAGTATTTT
CDR3 protein: CASSWGGGLADTQYF
D gene: .
clone size: few
V gene: TRBV19
J gene: TRBJ2-3

CDR3 DNA: TGTGCCTGGAGTGTACAGGAATACACTGAAGCTTTCTTT
CDR3 protein: CAWSVQEYTEAFF
D gene: .
clone size: many
V gene: TRBV30
J gene: TRBJ1-1

CDR3 DNA: TGTGCCAGCTCACCACCGAACAGTAACACTGAAGCTTTCTTT
CDR3 protein: CASSPPNSNTEAFF
D gene: .
clone size: .
V gene: TRBV18
J gene: TRBJ1-1

CDR3 DNA: TGTGCCACCAGCAGAGTTCTTCCTAGCGGGGTGGATACGCAGTATTTT
CDR3 protein: CATSRVLPSGVDTQYF
D gene: TRBD2
clone size: many
V gene: TRBV15
J gene: TRBJ2-3

CDR3 DNA: TGCAGTGCTAGAGCCGGTCTAGCGGGGGGCGGGAAGACCCAGTACTTC
CDR3 protein: CSARAGLAGGGKTQYF
D gene: TRBD2
clone size: many
V gene: TRBV20-1
J gene: TRBJ2-5

CDR3 DNA: TGCGCCTCGGCTGAGGTGGGGGCAGATACGCAGTATTTT
CDR3 protein: CASAEVGADTQYF
D gene: .
clone size: .
V gene: TRBV4-3
J gene: TRBJ2-3

CDR3 DNA: TGTGCCAGTAGCGCCCGGGGGCAGGGTGAAGAAAAACTGTTTTTT
CDR3 protein: CASSARGQGEEKLFF
D gene: .
clone size: few
V gene: TRBV19
J gene: TRBJ1-4

CDR3 DNA: TGTGCCAGCAGTTACTCGCGCCGTAGCTCCTACAATGAGCAGTTCTTC
CDR3 protein: CASSYSRRSSYNEQFF
D gene: .
clone size: .
V gene: TRBV6-2/TRBV6-3
J gene: TRBJ2-1

CDR3 DNA: TGTGCCAGCAGTGAGGTCAGTGGAGACAATGAGCAGTTCTTC
CDR3 protein: CASSEVSGDNEQFF
D gene: .
clone size: many
V gene: TRBV2
J gene: TRBJ2-1

CDR3 DNA: TGTGCCAGCAGTCCTGTGACAGTGAACACTGAAGCTTTCTTT
CDR3 protein: CASSPVTVNTEAFF
D gene: .
clone size: few
V gene: TRBV12-3/TRBV12-4
J gene: TRBJ1-1

CDR3 DNA: TGTGCCAGCAGCGTAGGCGGGGGATTTCAAGAGGCCCAGTACTTC
CDR3 protein: CASSVGGGFQEAQYF
D gene: TRBD2
clone size: .
V gene: TRBV9
J gene: TRBJ2-5

CDR3 DNA: TGCAGTGCGGGAAAAGGGCTACCCACCGGGGAGCTGTTTTTT
CDR3 protein: CSAGKGLPTGELFF
D gene: .
clone size: many
V gene: TRBV20-1
J gene: TRBJ2-2

CDR3 DNA: TGTGCCAGCAGTTTCCGGGGCAGTAATTCACCCCTCCACTTT
CDR3 protein: CASSFRGSNSPLHF
D gene: .
clone size: .
V gene: TRBV27
J gene: TRBJ1-6

CDR3 DNA: TGTGCCAGCAGTCTCCGGGCCCACAATCAGCCCCAGCATTTT
CDR3 protein: CASSLRAHNQPQHF
D gene: .
clone size: many
V gene: TRBV27
J gene: TRBJ1-5

CDR3 DNA: TGTGCCAGCAGCGTATGGGGGGCGCCGGGGGAAAAACTGTTTTTT
CDR3 protein: CASSVWGAPGEKLFF
D gene: .
clone size: few
V gene: TRBV9
J gene: TRBJ1-4

CDR3 DNA: TGTGCCAGTACCATGGGCGTAGGGGTTTGGACTGAAGCTTTCTTT
CDR3 protein: CASTMGVGVWTEAFF
D gene: .
clone size: few
V gene: TRBV19
J gene: TRBJ1-1

CDR3 DNA: TGTGCCAGCAGCTTAGAGAATGGCTACACCTTC
CDR3 protein: CASSLENGYTF
D gene: .
clone size: many
V gene: TRBV7-9
J gene: TRBJ1-2

CDR3 DNA: TGCGCCAGCAGCCCCGGGACTAGCGGGGGAGATACGCAGTATTTT
CDR3 protein: CASSPGTSGGDTQYF
D gene: TRBD2
clone size: many
V gene: TRBV5-1
J gene: TRBJ2-3

CDR3 DNA: TGTGCCAGCAGCCCCGGACAGGGAAACAATGAGCAGTTCTTC
CDR3 protein: CASSPGQGNNEQFF
D gene: TRBD1
clone size: .
V gene: TRBV7-3
J gene: TRBJ2-1

CDR3 DNA: TGTGCCAGCAGCTTATCTGGGAATGAGCAGTTCTTC
CDR3 protein: CASSLSGNEQFF
D gene: .
clone size: many
V gene: TRBV7-9
J gene: TRBJ2-1

CDR3 DNA: TGTGCCAGCAGTTGGGGCTTCGCGAACACCGGGGAGCTGTTTTTT
CDR3 protein: CASSWGFANTGELFF
D gene: .
clone size: many
V gene: TRBV12-3/TRBV12-4
J gene: TRBJ2-2

CDR3 DNA: TGTGCCAGCAGCGACAGGGCAGGTTACACCATATATTTT
CDR3 protein: CASSDRAGYTIYF
D gene: TRBD1
clone size: .
V gene: TRBV6-1
J gene: TRBJ1-3

CDR3 DNA: TGTGCCACCAGTGTCACCGGGCCACGGGGTGAGCAGTTCTTC
CDR3 protein: CATSVTGPRGEQFF
D gene: .
clone size: many
V gene: TRBV24-1
J gene: TRBJ2-1

CDR3 DNA: TGTGCCAGCAGCCCCGGCTTACAGTGGCGGGAGACCCAGTACTTC
CDR3 protein: CASSPGLQWRETQYF
D gene: .
clone size: many
V gene: TRBV7-9
J gene: TRBJ2-5

CDR3 DNA: TGTGCCAGCAGTGTCGACCCCGTCGCCGAGCAGTACTTC
CDR3 protein: CASSVDPVAEQYF
D gene: .
clone size: many
V gene: TRBV2
J gene: TRBJ2-7